Sequencing of this T cell receptor (beta chain) was carried out in a study of cytomegalovirus exposure and HLA in healthy donors. Study in general: Of the donors genotyped, 398 in all, about 76% fell in the Caucasian-associated ancestry cluster.

Germline trimming cut 7 bases from V and 0 bases from J; bases unmatched to any gene: 8. CDR3 length equals 15 residues. The germline V gene encodes CDR1 MDHEN and CDR2 SYDVKM. Study-level findings and limits: Most TCR sequences were seen very rarely across donors, but some public TCRs occurred in many. Rates of TCR association differed by HLA locus in a later analysis, with DRB1 highest and HLA-C lowest. Likely technical artifact: a cluster of highly shared sequence variants.

Regarding this clone: Its antigen is not known.

PCR amplification relied on 60 Vbeta primers (plus 13 Jbeta primers). Libraries were prepared by immunoSEQ multiplex PCR; TCRdb keeps only in-frame clonotypes and omits some of them. Of 110,000 to 150,000 clones listed, 75% to 85% are singletons. The origin of this receptor is a female donor in good health and CMV-seronegative. The sequenced material came from PBMCs. The chain joins TRBV28 to TRBJ2-7; 8 nucleotides match TRBD1. CDR3: CASNVQGGSSYEQYF. For the CDR3, the DNA is TGTGCCAGCAATGTACAGGGGGGTAGCTCCTACGAGCAGTACTTC.